This T cell receptor (beta chain) was sequenced for a study of blood T cell repertoires in COVID-19. The V end lost 3 bases, the J end lost 4 bases, and 12 bases lay between the germline ends. Germline V gene sequence: CDR1 LNHDA, CDR2 SQIVND (reference sequence). The CDR3 contains 15 residues. This table comes from immunoSEQ multiplex PCR, and its TCRdb copy is limited to in-frame clones, with some not included. The sample carries approximately 100,000 clones, less than 85% recorded once. The sequenced sample was peripheral blood. V and J are TRBV19 and TRBJ1-4, with D hard to call. This clonotype was sampled from a man between 65 and 85 years old with active or convalescent COVID-19. The CDR3: CASSMNAGNNEKLFF. DNA of the CDR3: TGTGCCAGTAGTATGAATGCAGGCAATAATGAAAAACTGTTTTTT.